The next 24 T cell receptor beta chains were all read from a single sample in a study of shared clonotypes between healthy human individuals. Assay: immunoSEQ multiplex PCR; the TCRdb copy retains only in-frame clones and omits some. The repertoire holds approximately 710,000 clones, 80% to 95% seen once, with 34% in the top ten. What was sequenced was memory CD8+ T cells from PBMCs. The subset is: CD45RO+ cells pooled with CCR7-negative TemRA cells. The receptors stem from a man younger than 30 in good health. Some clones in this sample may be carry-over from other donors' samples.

DNA of the CDR3: TGTGCCAGCAGTTATGGGGTCCTTGGCTCCTACAATGAGCAGTTCTTC. Translation: CASSYGVLGSYNEQFF. This chain connects TRBV6-5 to TRBJ2-1; D is uncertain. The germline CDR1 and CDR2 sequences are MNHEY and SVGAGI. Trimming left V 3 bases short and J 0 bases short, with 12 bases between. The CDR3 sequence is 16 residues long.

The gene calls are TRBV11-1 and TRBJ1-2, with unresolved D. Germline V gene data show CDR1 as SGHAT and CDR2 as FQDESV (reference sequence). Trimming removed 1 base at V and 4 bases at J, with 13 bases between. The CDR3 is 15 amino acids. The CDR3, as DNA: TGTGCCAGCAGCTTAGGTGGGTCAGGCACCTATGGCTACACCTTC. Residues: CASSLGGSGTYGYTF. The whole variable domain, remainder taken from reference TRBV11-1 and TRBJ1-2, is EAEVAQSPRYKITEKSQAVAFWCDPISGHATLYWYRQILGQGPELLVQFQDESVVDDSQLPKDRFSAERLKGVDSTLKIQPAELGDSAMYLCASSLGGSGTYGYTFGSGTRLTVV.

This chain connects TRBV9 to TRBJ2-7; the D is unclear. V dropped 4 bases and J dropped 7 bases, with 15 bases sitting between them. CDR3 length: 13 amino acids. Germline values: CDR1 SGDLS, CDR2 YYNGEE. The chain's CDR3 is CASSPTRTGEQYF. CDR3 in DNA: TGTGCCAGCAGCCCGACAAGAACCGGGGAGCAGTACTTC.

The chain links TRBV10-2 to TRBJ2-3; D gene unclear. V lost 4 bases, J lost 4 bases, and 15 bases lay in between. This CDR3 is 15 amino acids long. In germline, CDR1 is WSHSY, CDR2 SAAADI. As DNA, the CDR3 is TGCGCCAGCAGTGTCGCGGCAAGGCAGGCAGATACGCAGTATTTT. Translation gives CASSVAARQADTQYF.

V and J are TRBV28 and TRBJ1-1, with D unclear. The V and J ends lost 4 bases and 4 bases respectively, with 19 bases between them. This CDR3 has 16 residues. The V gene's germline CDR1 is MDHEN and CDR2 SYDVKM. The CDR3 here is CASSSQNDGWGTEAFF. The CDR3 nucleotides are TGTGCCAGCAGTTCGCAAAACGATGGTTGGGGCACTGAAGCTTTCTTT.

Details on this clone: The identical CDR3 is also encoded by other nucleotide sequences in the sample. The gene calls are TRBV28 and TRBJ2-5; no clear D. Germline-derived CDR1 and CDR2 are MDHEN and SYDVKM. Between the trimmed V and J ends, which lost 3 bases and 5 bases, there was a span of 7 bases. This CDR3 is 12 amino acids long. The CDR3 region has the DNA TGTGCCAGCAGTTTTCGTCGGGAGACCCAGTACTTC. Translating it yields CASSFRRETQYF.

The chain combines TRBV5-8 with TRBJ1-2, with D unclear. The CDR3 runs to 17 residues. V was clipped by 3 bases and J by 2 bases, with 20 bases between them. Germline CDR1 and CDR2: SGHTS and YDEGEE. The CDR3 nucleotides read TGTGCCAGCAGCTCCGAAGCAGGTCTACTCACAAACTATGGCTACACCTTC. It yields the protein CASSSEAGLLTNYGYTF.

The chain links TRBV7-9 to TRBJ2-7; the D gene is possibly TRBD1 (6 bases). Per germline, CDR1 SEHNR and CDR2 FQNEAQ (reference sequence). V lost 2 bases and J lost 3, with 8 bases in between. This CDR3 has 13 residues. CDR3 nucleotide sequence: TGTGCCAGCAGCTTAACAGGGAACTACGAGCAGTACTTC. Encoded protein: CASSLTGNYEQYF.

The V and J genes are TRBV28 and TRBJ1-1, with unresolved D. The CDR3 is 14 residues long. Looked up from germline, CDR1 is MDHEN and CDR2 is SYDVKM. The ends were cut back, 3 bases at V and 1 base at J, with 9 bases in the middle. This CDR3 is CASSFYAGNTEAFF. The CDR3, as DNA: TGTGCCAGCAGTTTCTATGCAGGGAACACTGAAGCTTTCTTT.

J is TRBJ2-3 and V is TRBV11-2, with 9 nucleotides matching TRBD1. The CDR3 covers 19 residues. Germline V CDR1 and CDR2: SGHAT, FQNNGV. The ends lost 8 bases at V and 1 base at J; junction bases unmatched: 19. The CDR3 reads CASRHFGTGILEGTDTQYF. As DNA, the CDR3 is TGTGCCAGCCGGCATTTTGGGACAGGGATATTGGAGGGCACAGATACGCAGTATTTT.

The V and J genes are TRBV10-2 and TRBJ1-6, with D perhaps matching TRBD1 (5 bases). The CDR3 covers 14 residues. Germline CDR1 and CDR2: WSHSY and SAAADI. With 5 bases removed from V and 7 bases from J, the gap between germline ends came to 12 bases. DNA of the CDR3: TGCGCCAGCAGTTGGGGGACGGCCAATTCACCCCTCCACTTT. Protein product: CASSWGTANSPLHF.

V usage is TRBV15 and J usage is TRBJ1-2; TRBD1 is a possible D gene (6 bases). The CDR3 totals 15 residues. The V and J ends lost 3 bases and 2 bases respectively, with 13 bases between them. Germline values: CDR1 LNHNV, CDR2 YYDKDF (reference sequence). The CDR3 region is CATSSTLGGNYGYTF. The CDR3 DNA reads TGTGCCACCAGCAGTACTTTAGGGGGGAACTATGGCTACACCTTC.

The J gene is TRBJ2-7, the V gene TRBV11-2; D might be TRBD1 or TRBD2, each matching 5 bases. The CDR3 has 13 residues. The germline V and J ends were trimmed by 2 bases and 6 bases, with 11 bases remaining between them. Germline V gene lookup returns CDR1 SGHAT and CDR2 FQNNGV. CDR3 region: CASSLQGPLEQYF. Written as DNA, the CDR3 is TGTGCCAGCAGCTTACAGGGACCCCTCGAGCAGTACTTC. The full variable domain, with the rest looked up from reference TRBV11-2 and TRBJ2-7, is EAGVAQSPRYKIIEKRQSVAFWCNPISGHATLYWYQQILGQGPKLLIQFQNNGVVDDSQLPKDRFSAERLKGVDSTLKIQPAKLEDSAVYLCASSLQGPLEQYFGPGTRLTVT.

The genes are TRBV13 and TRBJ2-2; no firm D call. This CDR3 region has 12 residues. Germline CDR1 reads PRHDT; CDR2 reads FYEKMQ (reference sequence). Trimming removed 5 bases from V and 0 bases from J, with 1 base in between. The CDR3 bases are TGTGCCAGCAGCCCGAACACCGGGGAGCTGTTTTTT. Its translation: CASSPNTGELFF.

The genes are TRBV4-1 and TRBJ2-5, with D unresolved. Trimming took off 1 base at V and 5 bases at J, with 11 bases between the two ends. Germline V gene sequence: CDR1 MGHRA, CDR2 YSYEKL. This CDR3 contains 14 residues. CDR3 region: CASSQVSPQETQYF. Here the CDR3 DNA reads TGCGCCAGCAGCCAAGTATCCCCTCAGGAGACCCAGTACTTC.

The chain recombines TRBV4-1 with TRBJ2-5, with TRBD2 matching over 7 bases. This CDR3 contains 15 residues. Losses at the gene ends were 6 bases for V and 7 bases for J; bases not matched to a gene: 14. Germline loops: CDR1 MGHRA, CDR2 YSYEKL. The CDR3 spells CASRGRAGDSGTQYF. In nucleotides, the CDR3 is TGCGCCAGCAGGGGAAGGGCGGGAGATAGTGGGACCCAGTACTTC.

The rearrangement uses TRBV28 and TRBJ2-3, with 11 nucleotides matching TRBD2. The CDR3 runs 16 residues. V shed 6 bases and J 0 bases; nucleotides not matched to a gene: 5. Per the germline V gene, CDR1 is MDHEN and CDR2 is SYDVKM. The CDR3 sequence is CASSRGTSGSTDTQYF. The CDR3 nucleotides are TGTGCCAGCAGCCGCGGGACTAGCGGTAGCACAGATACGCAGTATTTT.

The CDR3 nucleotides are TGTGCCAGCAGCGGGGCCCCCTGGCTTCAGTACTTC. Translated: CASSGAPWLQYF. V gene TRBV11-2 combines with J gene TRBJ2-7, with D perhaps matching TRBD1 (5 bases). Germline lookup yields CDR1 SGHAT and CDR2 FQNNGV. V lost 5 bases and J lost 10, with 15 bases in between. The CDR3 sequence is 12 residues long.

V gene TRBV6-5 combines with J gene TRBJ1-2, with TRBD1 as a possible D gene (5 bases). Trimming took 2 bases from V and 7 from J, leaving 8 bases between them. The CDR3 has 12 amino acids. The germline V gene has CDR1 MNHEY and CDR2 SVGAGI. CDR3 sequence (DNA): TGTGCCAGCAGTTACCCGGGACCTGGCTACACCTTC. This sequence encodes CASSYPGPGYTF.

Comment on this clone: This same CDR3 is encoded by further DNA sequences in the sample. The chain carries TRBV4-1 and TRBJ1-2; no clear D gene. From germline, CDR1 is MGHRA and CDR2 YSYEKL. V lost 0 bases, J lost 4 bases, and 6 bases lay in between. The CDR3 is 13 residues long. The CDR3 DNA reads TGCGCCAGCAGCCAAGAAAGTATCTATGGCTACACCTTC. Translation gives CASSQESIYGYTF.

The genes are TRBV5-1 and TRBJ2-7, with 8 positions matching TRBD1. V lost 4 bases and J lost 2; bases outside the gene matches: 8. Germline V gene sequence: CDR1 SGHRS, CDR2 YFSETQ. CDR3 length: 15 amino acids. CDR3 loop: CASSLDRAKTYEQYF. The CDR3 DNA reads TGCGCCAGCAGCCTGGACAGGGCGAAAACCTACGAGCAGTACTTC.

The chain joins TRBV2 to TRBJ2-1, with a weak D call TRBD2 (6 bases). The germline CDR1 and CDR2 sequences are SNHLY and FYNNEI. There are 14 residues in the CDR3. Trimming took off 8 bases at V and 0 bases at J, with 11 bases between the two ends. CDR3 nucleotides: TGTGCCAGCTTGGGGGGTAGCTCCTACAATGAGCAGTTCTTC. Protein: CASLGGSSYNEQFF.

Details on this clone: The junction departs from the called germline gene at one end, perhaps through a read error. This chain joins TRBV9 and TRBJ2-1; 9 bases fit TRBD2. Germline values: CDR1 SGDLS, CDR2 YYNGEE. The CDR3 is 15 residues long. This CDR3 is CASSVFAGGDNEQFF. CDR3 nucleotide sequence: TGTGCTAGCAGCGTATTCGCGGGAGGGGACAATGAGCAGTTCTTC.

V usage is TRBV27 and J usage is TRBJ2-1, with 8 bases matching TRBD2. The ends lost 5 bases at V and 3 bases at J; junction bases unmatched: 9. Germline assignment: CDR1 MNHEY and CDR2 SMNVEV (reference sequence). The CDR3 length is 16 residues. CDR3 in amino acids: CASSPRGAGVYNEQFF. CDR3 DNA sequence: TGTGCCAGCAGTCCCAGGGGAGCGGGAGTCTACAATGAGCAGTTCTTC.